The entry that follows covers one T cell receptor beta chain sequence. The antigen it binds to is not known. No much larger clonotype is one base removed from it; base qualities were not supplied. The sample is drawn from a study of shared clonotypes between healthy human individuals (TCRdb year 2020). Broadly, across the study: The cohort comprised two women and three men aged 18 to 49 years. For each donor, CD4 naive and CD4 memory were each run on three plates, CD8 naive on two plates, and CD8 memory on one plate. To increase sequencing depth and limit assay-specific biases, different laboratories used diverse techniques to prepare libraries and sequence TCR repertoires. Leukapheresis yielded between about 0.9 and 10 billion PBMCs per donor. To estimate repertoire size and how much clonotypes are shared between individuals, the study performed deep sequencing of blood TCR repertoires from about five healthy adults.

General conclusions and limits of the study: Naive subsets generally had larger estimated clonotype richness than memory subsets did. Because the study included only a small number of donors, the genetic and exposure-history diversity represented was limited. Even with the large sequencing depth, rarefaction of the sorted-subset datasets indicated that sequencing was incomplete. Compared with non-shared clonotypes, the clonotypes found in all four sorted-subset donors had higher generation probabilities. Sharing across a handful of donors was observed for around 5% of naive CD4, over 3% of naive CD8, 2% to 2.5% of memory CD4, and roughly 0.4% of memory CD8 clonotypes. Pairwise subsampling indicated that sequencing depth was expected to affect the degree of clonotype sharing among donors. Only blood was sampled, and tissue TCR repertoires likely differ from those in blood.

For this chain, trimming is 3 bases at the V end and 7 bases at the J end, and the number of junction bases without a gene match is 6. The CDR3 numbers 14 residues from cysteine through phenylalanine. Here the CDR3 DNA is all that survives: 42 bases in frame from base 1. CDR1 and CDR2 (SGHTA, FQGNSA) derive from the germline V gene. Donors were healthy HIV-negative adults with no recently reported acute infections or vaccinations. Every donor was a Caucasian adult residing in Nashville, Tennessee, USA. Magnetic negative selection was used to enrich CD4+ T cells, after which naive cells were positively selected on CD45RA and the negative fraction became the memory subset. Blood was obtained by leukapheresis, after which PBMCs were separated by Ficoll-Histopaque density gradient centrifugation and cryopreserved in liquid nitrogen vapor phase. Analytical flow cytometry was used to check the purity and quantity of each magnetically sorted T cell population. Each sorted fraction had its genomic DNA isolated and then quantified by UV absorbance on a Nanodrop 2000c.

Using the deep immunoSEQ assay, TCR CDR3 regions were amplified from genomic DNA by multiplex PCR. Genomic DNA extracted from each cell subset was distributed evenly over all wells of several immunoSEQ 96-well plates, and each plate served as one replicate. For sorted subsets, each replicate PCR was loaded with around 220 ng genomic DNA, equivalent to 25,000 to 35,000 T cell genomes. The purified libraries were quantified using a Qubit 3.0 fluorometer, sized with a Bioanalyzer 2100, and then quantified again using the KAPA Library Quantification kit. Each immunoSEQ 96-well plate was sequenced on its own single-read 150-cycle Illumina NextSeq 550 flow cell. Processing in the source paper ran as follows. Because only junctional sequences without quality scores were contained in the immunoSEQ output, filtering matching that applied to full-length reads could not be performed. To assign V/J genes and CDR3, sequences were annotated using PyIR, a Python wrapper for IgBLAST v1.9, with IMGT germline references. Reads were removed for weak V/J assignments (E-value above 1e-6), missing CDR3, stop codons, out-of-frame junctions, or ambiguous translated residues. A V3J clonotype was defined by an identical inferred V gene, J gene, and CDR3 amino acid sequence. Percentage overlap between repertoires was calculated by dividing the number of shared unique clonotypes by the size of the smaller repertoire. Three approaches were used to assess repertoire richness: RTK rarefaction, the Chao1 estimator, and Recon v2.1 estimates of unobserved clonotypes. For all TCRbeta clonotypes obtained by the gDNA method from a handful of donors, generation probabilities were computed with OLGA. Here the immuneACCESS table is served through TCRdb, limited to in-frame sequences with V and J called. Missing clones are a known gap in these copies; in checked studies unresolved V genes cover under half, and the rest lacks a known reason. Clonal size and the V and J genes are those of that table, whereas D and trimming came from the DNA. A total of about 2 million clones appear in this sample, 85% to 95% of them only once. 0.13% of the sample is held by the ten biggest clonotypes.

Source material: naive CD4+ T cells sorted from blood. The cell subset or site label of this sample denotes: CD45RA+ positively selected. The rearranged segments are TRBV7-2 and TRBJ2-1, with 7 middle bases fitting TRBD2. The TCR sequence derives from a man aged 18 to 35 in good health. The CDR3 region: CASSFAGEFNEQFF. The nucleotide sequence reads as follows: TGTGCCAGCAGCTTTGCGGGAGAATTTAATGAGCAGTTCTTC. Reference TRBV7-2 and TRBJ2-1 proteins supply the regions before and after the CDR3; the full variable domain is: GAGVSQSPSNKVTEKGKDVELRCDPISGHTALYWYRQSLGQGLEFLIYFQGNSAPDKSGLPSDRFSAERTGGSVSTLTIQRTQQEDSAVYLCASSFAGEFNEQFFGPGTRLTVL.